The 22 T cell receptor beta chains reported below all come from one sample, sequenced in a study of blood T cells in healthy people across ages. Using a J-beta primer mix together with a sample-barcoded 5' primer, a second PCR was run for 7 to 11 cycles. TCRdb processed the 5' RACE reads anew with MiXCR; each CDR3 protein has one entry. The sample yields about 1.5 million distinct CDR3 sequences, approximately 39% seen once. The sequencing sample was made of blood. These receptors were obtained from a woman between 18 and 29 years old in good health.

The chain couples TRBV20-1 to TRBJ2-7; 13 bases map to TRBD2. V lost 2 bases and J lost 7; bases outside the gene matches: 5. CDR1 and CDR2 (germline): DFQATT, SNEGSKA (reference sequence). The CDR3 loop spans 14 amino acids. The CDR3, as DNA: TGCAGTGCTAGACCGGGACTAGCGGGAAGTGAGCAGTACTTC. It is translated as CSARPGLAGSEQYF.

This clonotype was detected a few times. The chain uses TRBV20-1 and TRBJ2-5; D remains ambiguous. The CDR3 sequence is 16 residues long. Germline V gene sequence: CDR1 DFQATT, CDR2 SNEGSKA (reference sequence). V lost 3 bases and J 2 bases, leaving 19 bases between the germline ends. CDR3 region: CSARVDQFGSQETQYF. In DNA form, the CDR3 reads TGCAGTGCTAGGGTTGACCAGTTCGGCAGTCAAGAGACCCAGTACTTC.

The chain recombines TRBV20-1 with TRBJ2-7; 7 bases match TRBD2. Germline trimming cut 3 bases from V and 3 bases from J; bases unmatched to any gene: 5. CDR1 and CDR2 from the germline V gene are DFQATT and SNEGSKA (reference sequence). CDR3 length: 13 residues. CDR3 loop: CSASSGGSYEQYF. For the CDR3, the DNA is TGCAGTGCTAGTTCGGGGGGTAGCTACGAGCAGTACTTC.

This clonotype was seen more than once but under ten times. This rearrangement joins TRBV9 to TRBJ2-1; 12 bases are a match to TRBD2. Germline V gives CDR1 SGDLS, CDR2 YYNGEE. This CDR3 is 16 amino acids long. Germline trimming cut 0 bases from V and 6 bases from J; bases unmatched to any gene: 4. DNA for the CDR3: TGTGCCAGCAGCGTAGTGACTAGCGGGAGTGTCAATGAGCAGTTCTTC. Its translation is CASSVVTSGSVNEQFF.

The chain employs TRBV6-2 or TRBV6-3 and TRBJ1-2, with D unclear. V was cut by 4 bases and J by 4 bases, with 13 bases left in between. The CDR3 spans 14 residues. The V gene's germline CDR1 is MNHEY and CDR2 SVGEGT. The CDR3 DNA is TGTGCCAGCAGTTCAAACCAGAATATCTATGGCTACACCTTC. As protein: CASSSNQNIYGYTF.

Note on this clonotype: One end of the junction fails to match germline, which may point to a read error. The V gene is TRBV4-2, the J gene TRBJ2-3; perhaps D is TRBD1 or TRBD2 (6 bases each). The V gene's germline CDR1 is LGHNA and CDR2 YNFKEQ. The CDR3 contains 12 residues. The CDR3 is CTSSQGGDTQYF. In nucleotides, the CDR3 is TGTACCAGCAGCCAAGGGGGGGATACGCAGTATTTT.

Comment on this clonotype: The junction shows a germline mismatch at one end, possibly a read error. The chain couples TRBV7-7 to TRBJ2-1; D possibly corresponds to TRBD2 (7 bases). The V gene's germline CDR1 is SSHAT and CDR2 FNYEAQ (reference sequence). The length of the CDR3 is 15 residues. This chain's CDR3 is CASSSLGGQGHEQFF. The CDR3 nucleotides are TGTGCTAGCAGCTCCCTGGGGGGGCAGGGTCATGAGCAGTTCTTC.

V and J are TRBV10-1 and TRBJ2-3; no firm D call. Germline CDR1 WNHNN, CDR2 SYGVQD (reference sequence). The CDR3 runs to 11 residues. Trimming shortened V by 4 bases and J by 5 bases, and 4 bases separated the two germline ends. For the CDR3, the DNA is TGCGCCAGCAGTGTACGAGATACGCAGTATTTT. Protein product: CASSVRDTQYF.

This chain uses TRBV28 with TRBJ2-7; D remains unclear. This CDR3 has 12 residues. Germline values: CDR1 MDHEN, CDR2 SYDVKM. With 10 bases removed from V and 7 bases from J, the gap between germline ends came to 17 bases. The CDR3 reads CATVWGYNEQYF. DNA for the CDR3: TGTGCCACCGTGTGGGGATACAATGAGCAGTACTTC. Based on the CDR3 plus reference TRBV28 and TRBJ2-7, the full variable domain is DVKVTQSSRYLVKRTGEKVFLECVQDMDHENMFWYRQDPGLGLRLIYFSYDVKMKEKGDIPEGYSVSREKKERFSLILESASTNQTSMYLCATVWGYNEQYFGPGTRLTVT.

As for this clonotype: A read error may account for a junction end that differs from germline. This chain connects TRBV4-1 to TRBJ2-3; TRBD2 matches at 8 bases. Germline CDR1 MGHRA, CDR2 YSYEKL. This CDR3 contains 19 residues. CDR3 amino acids: CAGSQGWGSGGPRTDTQYF. CDR3 nucleotides: TGCGCCGGCAGCCAAGGTTGGGGAAGCGGGGGCCCCCGCACAGATACGCAGTATTTT.

This clonotype was counted only a few times. The V call is TRBV9, the J call TRBJ2-5, with a tentative D call TRBD1 (5 bases). The germline CDR1 and CDR2 sequences are SGDLS and YYNGEE. Between the trimmed V and J ends, which lost 2 bases and 6 bases, there was a span of 14 bases. This CDR3 region has 14 residues. CDR3 protein: CASSVSAREKTQYF. The CDR3 nucleotides read TGTGCCAGCAGCGTGTCTGCCAGGGAAAAGACCCAGTACTTC.

This clonotype occurred a few times. J is TRBJ2-1 and V is TRBV20-1; D not resolved. The ends were cut back, 7 bases at V and 8 bases at J, with 21 bases in the middle. Germline lookup yields CDR1 DFQATT and CDR2 SNEGSKA (reference sequence). CDR3 length: 14 residues. The CDR3 protein is CSVGRALGYDEQFF. In nucleotides, the CDR3 is TGCAGTGTTGGCCGGGCCCTCGGTTACGATGAGCAGTTCTTC.

The chain joins TRBV29-1 to TRBJ1-2; unclear D gene. The CDR3 runs 11 residues. V lost 4 bases, J lost 8 bases, and 11 bases lay in between. Germline V lookup: CDR1 SQVTM, CDR2 ANQGSEA. As DNA, the CDR3 is TGCAGCGTTGGTCTCCTGGACGGCTACACCTTC. Protein product: CSVGLLDGYTF.

This clonotype was detected only a few times. The chain carries TRBV7-2 and TRBJ2-7; D may be TRBD2 (6 bases). The ends were cut back, 2 bases at V and 0 bases at J, with 11 bases in the middle. The CDR3 spans 15 residues. Germline lookup yields CDR1 SGHTA and CDR2 FQGNSA. The CDR3 DNA is TGTGCCAGCAGCTTAATGGCGGGGAGCTCCTACGAGCAGTACTTC. This gives the protein CASSLMAGSSYEQYF.

In regard to this clonotype: The germline gene is not matched at one end of the junction; a read error may be the cause. J is TRBJ2-1 and V is TRBV28; TRBD1 aligns across 8 bases. The germline V gene has CDR1 MDHEN and CDR2 SYDVKM. CDR3 size: 14 residues. CDR3 in DNA: TGTGACAGCCTCACGACAGGGGACCAAGAGACCCAGTTCTTC. It translates to CDSLTTGDQETQFF.

Comment on this clonotype: A much bigger clone sits one base away, suggesting this may be a read error. The chain is built from TRBV10-3 and TRBJ1-1; D not resolved. Germline CDR1 and CDR2: ENHRY and SYGVKD. The CDR3 runs to 12 residues. Trimming removed 1 base at V and 0 bases at J, with 0 bases between. CDR3 nucleotides: TGTGCCATCAGTGAGTTGAACACTGAAGCTTTCTTT. Protein: CAISELNTEAFF.

This clonotype was recorded a few times. This chain joins TRBV7-8 and TRBJ1-1; D is possibly TRBD1 (5 bases). The V end was cut by 2 bases, the J end by 3 bases, with 13 bases between. In germline, CDR1 is SGHVS, CDR2 FQNEAQ. There are 15 residues in the CDR3. For the CDR3, the DNA is TGTGCCAGCAGCTTATCTCCAGGGAGGTACACTGAAGCTTTCTTT. It is translated as CASSLSPGRYTEAFF.

The genes are TRBV6-2 or TRBV6-3 and TRBJ2-7, with D possibly matching TRBD2 (6 bases). The CDR3 consists of 13 residues. Germline loops: CDR1 MNHEY, CDR2 SVGEGT. V lost 6 bases and J lost 3, with 12 bases in between. CDR3 in DNA: TGTGCCAGCAGCCGGGACTTCAACTACGAGCAGTACTTC. Amino acid sequence: CASSRDFNYEQYF.

This clonotype has a handful of counts. V and J are TRBV20-1 and TRBJ2-7; weak D call: TRBD2 (6 bases). V shed 5 bases and J shed 3 bases, with 8 bases lying between them. Germline CDR1 and CDR2: DFQATT and SNEGSKA (reference sequence). The CDR3 is 11 residues long. The CDR3 sequence is CSAGDFYEQYF. DNA of the CDR3: TGCAGTGCTGGGGACTTCTACGAGCAGTACTTC.

This clonotype has a handful of counts. V is TRBV7-2 and J is TRBJ1-2, with D maybe TRBD1 (5 bases). CDR1 SGHTA and CDR2 FQGNSA come from the germline V gene. The CDR3 sequence is 16 residues long. Trimming pared 6 bases from V and 6 bases from J, leaving 23 bases between. The CDR3 sequence: CASRPTPGSGLHGYTF. The CDR3 nucleotides read TGTGCCAGCAGACCAACCCCAGGGTCTGGGCTCCATGGCTACACCTTC.

The chain is built from TRBV7-2 and TRBJ2-7, with D unresolved. V was cut by 3 bases and J by 6 bases, with 12 bases left in between. Germline lookup yields CDR1 SGHTA and CDR2 FQGNSA. The CDR3 is made up of 13 amino acids. DNA of the CDR3: TGTGCCAGCAGCTTCGCTCGGGCGGCCGAGCAGTACTTC. This gives the protein CASSFARAAEQYF. Drawing the rest from reference TRBV7-2 and TRBJ2-7, the complete variable domain is GAGVSQSPSNKVTEKGKDVELRCDPISGHTALYWYRQSLGQGLEFLIYFQGNSAPDKSGLPSDRFSAERTGGSVSTLTIQRTQQEDSAVYLCASSFARAAEQYFGPGTRLTVT.

V usage is TRBV27 and J usage is TRBJ2-5; D perhaps matches TRBD1 (6 bases). Trimming took off 11 bases at V and 3 bases at J, with 19 bases between the two ends. Germline V gives CDR1 MNHEY, CDR2 SMNVEV (reference sequence). The CDR3 is made up of 14 amino acids. The CDR3 region is CASRRAGVEETQYF. In DNA, the CDR3 is TGTGCCTCCCGGCGGGCAGGGGTTGAAGAGACCCAGTACTTC.